This T cell receptor (beta chain) is drawn from a study of cytomegalovirus exposure and HLA in healthy donors. Germline V CDR1 and CDR2: SGDLS, YYNGEE. CDR3 length equals 13 residues. V was trimmed by 4 bases and J by 3 bases, leaving 10 bases between them. This clone has a handful of counts. The PCR contained 60 Vbeta and 13 Jbeta primers. The repertoire was sequenced with immunoSEQ multiplex PCR; TCRdb's copy has only in-frame clones and lacks some. The table lists around 130,000 clones, over 8.5% of them singletons. Sequenced sample: PBMCs. The sequence came from a woman in her thirties or forties in good health and CMV-seropositive. The chain carries TRBV9 and TRBJ1-1; D remains unclear. The CDR3 loop reads CASSLGLHTEAFF. The CDR3 region has the DNA TGTGCCAGCAGCTTAGGGCTTCACACTGAAGCTTTCTTT.